One sample yielded the 14 T cell receptor beta chains listed below, sequenced in a study of cytomegalovirus exposure and HLA in healthy donors. PCR employed 60 Vbeta and 13 Jbeta primers. Method: immunoSEQ multiplex PCR; TCRdb's copy keeps in-frame clones and lacks some. The sample has about 170,000 clones, 75% to 90% seen once. What was sequenced was PBMCs. The origin of the receptors is a boy aged 2-9 years in good health and CMV-seronegative.

The genes are TRBV5-1 and TRBJ1-5; no clear D. Germline CDR1 reads SGHRS; CDR2 reads YFSETQ. CDR3 length equals 15 residues. V lost 0 bases, J lost 2 bases, and 9 bases lay in between. CDR3 loop: CASSLEWGGNQPQHF. The CDR3 coding sequence is TGCGCCAGCAGCTTGGAATGGGGAGGCAATCAGCCCCAGCATTTT.

The chain employs TRBV6-4 and TRBJ1-5, with D uncertain. Germline lookup yields CDR1 MRHNA and CDR2 SNTAGT. CDR3 length: 14 amino acids. V lost 6 bases and J 1 base, leaving 10 bases between the germline ends. The CDR3 DNA sequence: TGTGCCAGCAGGAAGGACTTCAGCAATCAGCCCCAGCATTTT. It codes for CASRKDFSNQPQHF.

V usage is TRBV5-8 and J usage is TRBJ2-3, with D maybe TRBD2 (5 bases). Trimming stripped 2 bases from V and 4 bases from J, with 11 bases between. Germline lookup yields CDR1 SGHTS and CDR2 YDEGEE. The CDR3 extends over 14 amino acids. CDR3 sequence (DNA): TGTGCCAGCAGCTTACAAACTAGTCCAGATACGCAGTATTTT. It encodes CASSLQTSPDTQYF.

This sequence joins TRBV30 and TRBJ2-1; tentative D call: TRBD1 (5 bases). Between the trimmed V and J ends, which lost 3 bases and 6 bases, there was a span of 15 bases. The CDR3 contains 14 residues. Germline values: CDR1 GTSNPN, CDR2 SVGIG (reference sequence). The CDR3 loop is CAWRGPSFGNEQFF. Here the CDR3 DNA reads TGTGCCTGGAGGGGGCCCTCCTTTGGCAATGAGCAGTTCTTC.

The V gene is TRBV5-5, the J gene TRBJ2-5; 14 nucleotides line up with TRBD2. Germline V gene sequence: CDR1 SGHKS, CDR2 YYEKEE (reference sequence). The CDR3 spans 15 residues. Trimming cost V 2 bases and J 4 bases; bases outside gene matches: 1. The CDR3 DNA is TGTGCCAGCAGCTTCGGACTAGCGGGGGGAGAGACCCAGTACTTC. As protein: CASSFGLAGGETQYF. The entire variable domain, with the rest obtained from reference TRBV5-5 and TRBJ2-5, is as follows: DAGVTQSPTHLIKTRGQQVTLRCSPISGHKSVSWYQQVLGQGPQFIFQYYEKEERGRGNFPDRFSARQFPNYSSELNVNALLLGDSALYLCASSFGLAGGETQYFGPGTRLLVL.

The chain has TRBV7-2 and TRBJ2-3; 14 positions match TRBD2. This CDR3 spans 19 amino acids. With V trimmed by 5 bases and J by 7 bases, 17 bases remained unmatched. CDR1 is SGHTA and CDR2 is FQGNSA in the germline V gene. The CDR3 DNA reads as TGTGCCAGCAGCACAACCCCACCCACCGGGACTAGCGGGAGACATACGCAGTATTTT. It codes for CASSTTPPTGTSGRHTQYF.

The table lists this clone with a few counts. V is TRBV28 and J is TRBJ1-2, with D perhaps matching TRBD1 (6 bases). The CDR3 is 17 amino acids. Trimming cost V 5 bases and J 4 bases, with 23 bases left between them. Germline-derived CDR1 and CDR2 are MDHEN and SYDVKM. The DNA of the CDR3 is TGTGCCAGCAGTCCAATGTACCGGGACACCAAGGGCTATGGCTACACCTTC. Translated, it gives CASSPMYRDTKGYGYTF.

The J gene is TRBJ2-3, the V gene TRBV6-6; 10 bases fit TRBD1. This CDR3 contains 15 residues. Germline lookup yields CDR1 MNHNY and CDR2 SVGAGI (reference sequence). V was clipped by 6 bases and J by 4 bases; unmatched bases: 7. The CDR3 coding sequence is TGTGCCAGCAGCCCCTGGGGACAGGGGTCAGATACGCAGTATTTT. It translates to CASSPWGQGSDTQYF.

For the CDR3, the DNA is TGTGCCAGCAGCTTAAGAAGGACAGTGACGGATACGCAGTATTTT. Translated: CASSLRRTVTDTQYF. The V call is TRBV13, the J call TRBJ2-3; D possibly corresponds to TRBD1 (6 bases). The CDR3 extends over 15 amino acids. The V end was cut by 2 bases, the J end by 6 bases, with 15 bases between. The germline gives CDR1 PRHDT, CDR2 FYEKMQ (reference sequence).

The V gene is TRBV2, the J gene TRBJ2-2, with TRBD2 matching over 9 bases. Germline V gene data show CDR1 as SNHLY and CDR2 as FYNNEI. This CDR3 has 15 amino acids. The ends lost 6 bases at V and 4 bases at J; junction bases unmatched: 6. The CDR3 DNA sequence: TGTGCCAGCAGGGTAGCGGGAGCTCGCACCGGGGAGCTGTTTTTT. It translates to CASRVAGARTGELFF. The whole variable domain, remainder taken from reference TRBV2 and TRBJ2-2, is EPEVTQTPSHQVTQMGQEVILRCVPISNHLYFYWYRQILGQKVEFLVSFYNNEISEKSEIFDDQFSVERPDGSNFTLKIRSTKLEDSAMYFCASRVAGARTGELFFGEGSRLTVL.

The V call is TRBV7-9, the J call TRBJ2-3; maybe TRBD2 (5 bases). This CDR3 has 14 amino acids. Between the trimmed V and J ends, which lost 5 bases and 5 bases, there was a span of 14 bases. CDR1 and CDR2 (germline): SEHNR, FQNEAQ (reference sequence). The CDR3 sequence is CASSPAARVDTQYF. The CDR3 DNA reads as TGTGCCAGCAGCCCTGCCGCGAGGGTAGATACGCAGTATTTT.

This clone was counted a single time. This chain joins TRBV27 and TRBJ2-7; the match to TRBD1 covers 10 bases. Losses at the gene ends were 0 bases for V and 1 base for J; bases not matched to a gene: 3. There are 16 residues in the CDR3. Germline CDR1 reads MNHEY; CDR2 reads SMNVEV (reference sequence). The CDR3 protein is CASSLSGTGDSYEQYF. The CDR3 DNA sequence: TGTGCCAGCAGTTTATCCGGGACAGGGGATTCCTACGAGCAGTACTTC.

This chain uses TRBV2 with TRBJ2-2, with TRBD1 matching 7 bases. This CDR3 has 15 amino acids. J was trimmed by 0 bases and V by 6 bases; bases with no gene match: 4. Germline values: CDR1 SNHLY, CDR2 FYNNEI. The CDR3 region has the DNA TGTGCCAGCAGCCGGGACAGTACGAACACCGGGGAGCTGTTTTTT. Translation gives CASSRDSTNTGELFF. The full variable domain, rest sourced from reference TRBV2 and TRBJ2-2, is EPEVTQTPSHQVTQMGQEVILRCVPISNHLYFYWYRQILGQKVEFLVSFYNNEISEKSEIFDDQFSVERPDGSNFTLKIRSTKLEDSAMYFCASSRDSTNTGELFFGEGSRLTVL.

The gene calls are TRBV7-2 and TRBJ2-7; TRBD2 is a possible D gene (6 bases). CDR3 size: 14 residues. Per the germline V gene, CDR1 is SGHTA and CDR2 is FQGNSA. V lost 3 bases to trimming and J lost 7 bases, with 16 bases between them. For the CDR3, the DNA is TGTGCCAGCAGCTTGACGGGAGACTTCTTGGAGCAGTACTTC. Residues: CASSLTGDFLEQYF.